The 9 T cell receptor beta chains reported below all come from one sample, sequenced in a study of T cells in Graves' hyperthyroidism and ophthalmopathy. Researchers took RNA transcripts and amplified the TCR beta CDR3 regions from them. First-round RT-PCR with HTBI primers amplified the TCR CDR3 region. From the multiplex PCR reads, TCRdb called clonotypes with MiXCR, one entry per CDR3 protein. Of a few hundred thousand distinct CDR3 sequences in the sample, roughly 15% are singletons; the top ten hold 15% to 20%. Sequenced material: blood. These receptors were taken from a woman in her 30s with Graves' ophthalmopathy.

This clonotype occurred many times. The chain joins TRBV2 to TRBJ2-7, with unresolved D. From germline, CDR1 is SNHLY and CDR2 FYNNEI. The CDR3 length is 13 residues. V lost 7 bases to trimming and J lost 3 bases, with 13 bases between them. CDR3 in amino acids: CASKGSSYYEQYF. The CDR3 DNA reads as TGTGCCAGCAAGGGCAGCAGCTACTACGAGCAGTACTTC.

This clonotype was picked up many times. The CDR3 sequence: CASSERLEFSTDTQYF. The CDR3 DNA follows: TGTGCCAGCAGTGAAAGACTAGAGTTTAGCACAGATACGCAGTATTTT. J is TRBJ2-3 and V is TRBV2, with D tentatively TRBD2 (6 bases). V gave up 2 bases and J gave up 0 bases, with 12 bases separating them. Germline assignment: CDR1 SNHLY and CDR2 FYNNEI. The CDR3 covers 16 residues.

This clonotype has a count of ten or more. V gene TRBV11-2 combines with J gene TRBJ1-3; tentative D call: TRBD1 (5 bases). Trimming left V 5 bases short and J 0 bases short, with 11 bases between. CDR1 SGHAT and CDR2 FQNNGV come from the germline V gene. This CDR3 contains 15 residues. CDR3 sequence (DNA): TGTGCCAGCAGCACAGGAGGAAGCTCTGGAAACACCATATATTTT. This codes for CASSTGGSSGNTIYF. Together with reference TRBV11-2 and TRBJ1-3, the CDR3 gives the full variable domain: EAGVAQSPRYKIIEKRQSVAFWCNPISGHATLYWYQQILGQGPKLLIQFQNNGVVDDSQLPKDRFSAERLKGVDSTLKIQPAKLEDSAVYLCASSTGGSSGNTIYFGEGSWLTVV.

This clonotype was detected many times. J is TRBJ1-5 and V is TRBV12-3 or TRBV12-4, with D tentatively TRBD1 (5 bases). The CDR3 is 16 amino acids. The V and J ends lost 3 bases and 0 bases respectively, with 12 bases between them. The DNA for the CDR3 is TGTGCCAGCAGTTTTAGGGACGGTTATAGCAATCAGCCCCAGCATTTT. Encoded protein: CASSFRDGYSNQPQHF.

Ten or more counts support this clonotype. V gene TRBV2 combines with J gene TRBJ2-7; a weak D match, TRBD2 (6 bases). Germline V gene lookup returns CDR1 SNHLY and CDR2 FYNNEI. The ends were cut back, 6 bases at V and 2 bases at J, with 8 bases in the middle. The CDR3 is 12 residues long. The CDR3 spells CASRGGAYEQYF. The CDR3 nucleotides are TGTGCCAGCAGAGGCGGGGCCTACGAGCAGTACTTC.

This chain links TRBV5-5 with TRBJ2-3, with 11 bases that match TRBD2. V lost 5 bases to trimming and J lost 2 bases; unmatched junction nucleotides: 7. CDR3 length: 16 amino acids. From germline, CDR1 is SGHKS and CDR2 YYEKEE (reference sequence). Here the CDR3 reads CASSPGLAAFTDTQYF. The CDR3 DNA sequence: TGTGCCAGCAGTCCGGGACTAGCGGCCTTCACAGATACGCAGTATTTT. The full variable domain, with the rest looked up from reference TRBV5-5 and TRBJ2-3, is DAGVTQSPTHLIKTRGQQVTLRCSPISGHKSVSWYQQVLGQGPQFIFQYYEKEERGRGNFPDRFSARQFPNYSSELNVNALLLGDSALYLCASSPGLAAFTDTQYFGPGTRLTVL.

This clonotype was picked up many times. The chain has TRBV30 and TRBJ1-2; D gene uncertain. The CDR3 is 15 residues long. V lost 3 bases and J 3 bases, leaving 17 bases between the germline ends. The germline V gene has CDR1 GTSNPN and CDR2 SVGIG (reference sequence). In DNA form, the CDR3 reads TGTGCCTGGAGGCATGACCCGCTGGTACACTATGGCTACACCTTC. Translating gives CAWRHDPLVHYGYTF.

For this clonotype: It may be a read error: a sequence one base away is much more abundant. This chain links TRBV7-2 with TRBJ1-6; D is perhaps TRBD1 (5 bases). Germline values: CDR1 SGHTA, CDR2 FQGNSA. The V gene lost 4 bases and the J gene lost 0 bases, with 13 bases spanning the gap. This CDR3 region has 17 residues. The CDR3 DNA reads TGTGCCAGCAGCTGGGGCAGGCAAGGCTCCTATAATTCACCCCTCCACTTT. It is translated as CASSWGRQGSYNSPLHF.

This clonotype was counted a few times. CDR3 sequence: CASSEYRVGEQYF. The CDR3, as DNA: TGTGCCAGCAGTGAGTACAGGGTGGGCGAGCAGTACTTC. V is TRBV6-1 and J is TRBJ2-7; D possibly corresponds to TRBD1 (6 bases). V lost 3 bases and J lost 6, with 12 bases in between. Germline V lookup: CDR1 MNHNS, CDR2 SASEGT. This CDR3 has 13 residues.